This T cell receptor beta chain derives from a study of CD8 T cells in Susac syndrome. RNA in amounts of about 0.5 to 1 ug was reverse transcribed with random hexamers. Multiplex immunoSEQ PCR targeted 54 Vbeta and 13 Jbeta TCR beta segments. TCRdb reprocessed the immunoSEQ multiplex PCR reads with MiXCR, giving one entry per CDR3 protein. Of 100,000 or so distinct CDR3 sequences in the sample, roughly 92% were seen once. The V gene's germline CDR1 is SGHTA and CDR2 FQGTGA. Trimming shortened V by 2 bases and J by 4 bases, and 14 bases separated the two germline ends. This CDR3 comprises 15 residues. This sequence was found in a human donor in good health. The chain couples TRBV7-3 to TRBJ1-1; D unresolved. The sequenced sample was CD8+ T cells from PBMCs. The CDR3 loop reads CASSLGIGSPTEAFF. In DNA form, the CDR3 reads TGTGCCAGCAGCTTAGGGATCGGGTCGCCCACTGAAGCTTTCTTT.